This T cell receptor (beta chain) was identified in a study of response to subunit inactivated influenza vaccine. This clonotype was seen more than once but under ten times. V lost 0 bases, J lost 6 bases, and 15 bases lay in between. This CDR3 is built from 15 residues. Germline loops: CDR1 SGDLS, CDR2 YYNGEE. Each CDR3 protein is one row after TCRdb ran MiXCR on the RT-PCR reads. The sample has about 520,000 distinct CDR3 sequences, 7.2% seen once. This material consisted of PBMCs from blood, taken about 24 months after vaccination. V is TRBV9 and J is TRBJ1-2; D not resolved. This receptor was taken from a man between 50 and 70 years old who received an inactivated influenza vaccine. The CDR3 loop is CASSVDEGRTHGYTF. The CDR3 nucleotides read TGTGCCAGCAGCGTAGACGAAGGACGAACACATGGCTACACCTTC.